The clone carrying this T cell receptor beta chain was counted ten times or more. Its specificity is unknown. This entry comes from a study of CD8 T cells in ankylosing spondylitis. Germline V lookup: CDR1 MNHEY, CDR2 SVGAGI. There are 15 residues in the CDR3. With V trimmed by 4 bases and J by 6 bases, 8 bases remained unmatched. Study-wide findings and caveats: From matched ankylosing spondylitis synovial fluid, disease-linked clones were reportedly recovered at significantly enriched levels. Certain motif variants had earlier been reported in reactive arthritis synovial fluid and blood. Blood from ankylosing spondylitis patients appeared to carry a characteristic roughly 8-variant TCR beta motif. Disease-linked clones bore a CD8+ phenotype and were relatively rare in peripheral blood.

TCRdb re-derived calls from the 5' RACE reads in MiXCR, one entry per CDR3 protein. The sample yields tens of thousands of distinct CDR3 sequences, 9.5% to 11% seen once. The receptor's source is a male donor with ankylosing spondylitis or in good health (not recorded which). The sample taken for sequencing was blood, either unsorted or a sorted T cell fraction (not recorded which). This chain joins TRBV6-5 and TRBJ1-4; 7 nucleotides agree with TRBD1. The CDR3 DNA follows: TGTGCCAGCAGTTTAGGAGGGGGCTCGGATGAAAAACTGTTTTTT. Translated, it gives CASSLGGGSDEKLFF.